The clone carrying this T cell receptor (beta chain) was picked up a small number of times. The data originate from a study of T cells after yellow fever vaccination. Across the whole study: Researchers used CD3, CD45RA, CCR7 and CD95 to sort out EM, EMRA, CM and Tscm memory subsets.

Germline assignment: CDR1 MNHEY and CDR2 SVGAGI. The V and J ends lost 4 bases and 11 bases respectively, with 8 bases between them. There are 11 residues in the CDR3. Overall study findings and caveats: FACS-sorted repertoires might harbor abundant contaminating clonotypes from the bulk population. Overall, a small share of clonotypes was seen in both CD4 and CD8 compartments.

Making TCR cDNA involved 5'RACE template switching, which added UMIs and a universal primer site. One entry per CDR3 protein, called by TCRdb with MiXCR from the 5' RACE reads. The data contain about 46,000 distinct CDR3 sequences, 5% to 8% of them singletons. The specimen was PBMCs, either bulk or a sorted T-cell subset (CD4+, CD8+, memory, or dextramer-sorted; not recorded which), collected 45 days after the yellow fever booster vaccination. This clonotype was obtained from a man aged 30 to 45 who received the YFV17D yellow fever vaccine. The V and J genes are TRBV6-5 and TRBJ2-2, with D uncertain. The CDR3 spells CASSFSRELFF. CDR3 DNA: TGTGCCAGCAGTTTCTCGCGAGAGCTGTTTTTT.